This T cell receptor (beta chain) is drawn from a study of T cell responses to AZD1222 COVID-19 vaccine. General study findings and limits: Mostly white British, mostly female donors; authors suggested clonal diversity may be underestimated. Dominant at 160-218 and 743-854, vaccine-associated CD4 TCRs also spanned spike.

The V gene's germline CDR1 is SGHAT and CDR2 FQNNGV. V was trimmed by 5 bases and J by 7 bases, leaving 15 bases between them. This CDR3 comprises 13 residues. The assay was immunoSEQ multiplex PCR, and TCRdb's table has in-frame clones only and misses some. This sample carries some 130,000 clones, about 89% of them seen once, and the ten largest clones take just under 6.5%. About this clone: Antigen unknown.

This TCR was recovered from an adult in good health. This specimen consisted of peripheral blood, obtained on day 0 of AZD1222 vaccination. This chain connects TRBV11-2 to TRBJ2-7; D may be TRBD1 (5 bases). DNA of the CDR3: TGTGCCAGCAGCCTAATTTCAGGGAAGGAGCAGTACTTC. Translating gives CASSLISGKEQYF.